The 18 T cell receptor beta chains presented below share a single source sample, sequenced in a study of cytotoxic CD8 clonotypes in ibrutinib-treated CLL. Generated by immunoSEQ multiplex PCR, the TCRdb table keeps only in-frame clones and is missing some. The sample has about 270,000 clones; 76% are singletons. The sample was PBMCs, taken at disease progression, from a patient treated with ibrutinib. The receptors shown here come from a human donor with chronic lymphocytic leukemia.

The chain carries TRBV5-1 and TRBJ1-1; the D is unclear. CDR3 size: 12 residues. Germline V gives CDR1 SGHRS, CDR2 YFSETQ. V was trimmed by 9 bases and J by 1 base, leaving 10 bases between them. CDR3 sequence reads: CAIHHSNTEAFF. In nucleotides, the CDR3 is TGCGCCATCCACCACTCGAACACTGAAGCTTTCTTT.

The sample holds a few counts of this clone. The chain uses TRBV27 and TRBJ1-2; D is uncertain. CDR1 is MNHEY and CDR2 is SMNVEV in the germline V gene (reference sequence). Trimming stripped 5 bases from V and 6 bases from J, with 16 bases between. CDR3 length equals 14 residues. Written as DNA, the CDR3 is TGTGCCAGCAGTCACGTCCCAGGCTCACATGGCTACACCTTC. It is translated as CASSHVPGSHGYTF.

There are a few counts of this clone. The chain couples TRBV2 to TRBJ2-7, with a weak D call TRBD1 (6 bases). This CDR3 contains 14 residues. V was trimmed by 7 bases and J by 6 bases, leaving 19 bases between them. Germline V gene data show CDR1 as SNHLY and CDR2 as FYNNEI. In DNA form, the CDR3 reads TGTGCCAGCAAGAGGACAGAAGGCGGGTCCGAGCAGTACTTC. Translation: CASKRTEGGSEQYF.

The chain recombines TRBV4-3 with TRBJ1-1, with 10 positions matching TRBD1. The CDR3 totals 13 residues. The germline V gene encodes CDR1 LGHNA and CDR2 YSLEER. V dropped 3 bases and J dropped 6; count of bases not matched to a gene: 1. CDR3 region: CASSHGQGAEAFF. The CDR3 nucleotides read TGCGCCAGCAGCCACGGACAGGGGGCTGAAGCTTTCTTT.

The chain uses TRBV5-1 and TRBJ2-1; 9 bases are shared with TRBD2. The germline CDR1 and CDR2 sequences are SGHRS and YFSETQ. CDR3 size: 16 residues. J lost 2 bases, V lost 2 bases, and 5 bases had no gene match. CDR3 protein: CASSFWLAGTYNEQFF. Here the CDR3 DNA reads TGCGCCAGCAGCTTTTGGCTAGCGGGGACCTACAATGAGCAGTTCTTC. The full variable domain, its missing parts supplied by reference TRBV5-1 and TRBJ2-1, is KAGVTQTPRYLIKTRGQQVTLSCSPISGHRSVSWYQQTPGQGLQFLFEYFSETQRNKGNFPGRFSGRQFSNSRSEMNVSTLELGDSALYLCASSFWLAGTYNEQFFGPGTRLTVL.

V and J are TRBV5-1 and TRBJ1-3; maybe TRBD1 (5 bases). Trimming removed 5 bases at V and 0 bases at J, with 9 bases between. Germline values: CDR1 SGHRS, CDR2 YFSETQ. The CDR3 consists of 14 residues. The chain's CDR3 is CASSHDSSGNTIYF. The CDR3 DNA reads as TGCGCCAGCAGTCACGACAGCTCTGGAAACACCATATATTTT.

The V call is TRBV28, the J call TRBJ1-5; D is possibly TRBD1 (5 bases). Trimming shortened V by 6 bases and J by 2 bases, and 14 bases separated the two germline ends. The V gene's germline CDR1 is MDHEN and CDR2 SYDVKM. The CDR3 totals 15 residues. Here the CDR3 reads CASRGAGHGNQPQHF. The CDR3, as DNA: TGTGCCAGCAGGGGAGCAGGGCACGGCAATCAGCCCCAGCATTTT.

The chain has TRBV6-5 and TRBJ2-7; 8 positions match TRBD1. V shed 6 bases, J shed 4 bases, and the junction held 2 bases outside the gene matches. The CDR3 has 12 residues. Germline CDR1 and CDR2: MNHEY and SVGAGI. The CDR3 loop is CASRRQGYEQYF. The DNA of the CDR3 is TGTGCCAGCAGGCGACAGGGGTACGAGCAGTACTTC.

The chain has TRBV7-2 and TRBJ1-2; D is unresolved. The germline gives CDR1 SGHTA, CDR2 FQGNSA. The ends were cut back, 5 bases at V and 0 bases at J, with 4 bases in the middle. The CDR3 length is 12 residues. The CDR3 here is CASSRTNYGYTF. CDR3 in DNA: TGTGCCAGCAGCCGGACTAACTATGGCTACACCTTC.

The rearrangement joins TRBV4-3 to TRBJ1-5; D uncertain. Germline lookup yields CDR1 LGHNA and CDR2 YSLEER. The germline V and J ends were trimmed by 0 bases and 0 bases, with 12 bases remaining between them. The CDR3 consists of 17 residues. The CDR3 loop is CASSQDWNTYSNQPQHF. The CDR3 nucleotides read TGCGCCAGCAGCCAAGATTGGAACACTTATAGCAATCAGCCCCAGCATTTT.

There are a few counts of this clone. The CDR3 loop is CASRRLTADEKLFF. As DNA, the CDR3 is TGTGCCAGCAGACGGTTGACAGCCGATGAAAAACTGTTTTTT. The rearrangement links TRBV7-9 to TRBJ1-4; possibly TRBD1 for D (5 bases). The V end was cut by 6 bases, the J end by 6 bases, with 14 bases between. The CDR3 is 14 amino acids. In germline, CDR1 is SEHNR, CDR2 FQNEAQ (reference sequence). Based on the CDR3 plus reference TRBV7-9 and TRBJ1-4, the full variable domain is DTGVSQNPRHKITKRGQNVTFRCDPISEHNRLYWYRQTLGQGPEFLTYFQNEAQLEKSRLLSDRFSAERPKGSFSTLEIQRTEQGDSAMYLCASRRLTADEKLFFGSGTQLSVL.

The rearrangement uses TRBV29-1 and TRBJ2-7, with TRBD2 matching 10 bases. V gave up 6 bases and J gave up 2 bases; unmatched junction bases: 4. The germline V gene encodes CDR1 SQVTM and CDR2 ANQGSEA. The CDR3 is 13 amino acids. The CDR3 spells CSVSSGGAYEQYF. The CDR3 DNA is TGCAGCGTCTCCAGCGGGGGGGCCTACGAGCAGTACTTC.

This chain links TRBV7-2 with TRBJ2-7; D gene uncertain. V shed 3 bases and J shed 6 bases, with 9 bases lying between them. The CDR3 consists of 12 residues. Germline-derived CDR1 and CDR2 are SGHTA and FQGNSA. CDR3 in amino acids: CASSLGLGEQYF. CDR3 nucleotides: TGTGCCAGCAGCTTGGGCTTGGGCGAGCAGTACTTC.

This clone was detected a few times. This chain uses TRBV14 with TRBJ1-2; D call uncertain. The V gene's germline CDR1 is SGHDN and CDR2 FVKESK. There are 14 residues in the CDR3. Trimming removed 2 bases from V and 4 bases from J, with 11 bases in between. Here the CDR3 DNA reads TGTGCCAGCAGCCAACGTTACGGAATCTATGGCTACACCTTC. Its protein product is CASSQRYGIYGYTF. The full variable domain, in which reference TRBV14 and TRBJ1-2 provide the parts outside the CDR3, is EAGVTQFPSHSVIEKGQTVTLRCDPISGHDNLYWYRRVMGKEIKFLLHFVKESKQDESGMPNNRFLAERTGGTYSTLKVQPAELEDSGVYFCASSQRYGIYGYTFGSGTRLTVV.

This clone was counted a single time. V is TRBV7-9 and J is TRBJ1-5; tentatively, D is TRBD1 (5 bases). V lost 1 base, J lost 6 bases, and 10 bases lay in between. CDR3 length: 14 residues. Germline V CDR1 and CDR2: SEHNR, FQNEAQ (reference sequence). Here the CDR3 reads CASSLEGAVQPQHF. The CDR3, as DNA: TGTGCCAGCAGCTTAGAAGGGGCGGTTCAGCCCCAGCATTTT.

V and J are TRBV19 and TRBJ1-1; maybe TRBD1 (6 bases). The CDR3 has 14 amino acids. Trimming removed 6 bases at V and 2 bases at J, with 13 bases between. The germline CDR1 and CDR2 sequences are LNHDA and SQIVND (reference sequence). The CDR3 DNA reads as TGTGCCAGTAGCAGGACAGCTATTAACACTGAAGCTTTCTTT. Translated, it gives CASSRTAINTEAFF.

The rearrangement links TRBV19 to TRBJ1-2; weak D call: TRBD1 (6 bases). This CDR3 region has 17 residues. V was clipped by 3 bases and J by 1 base, with 18 bases between them. Germline V lookup: CDR1 LNHDA, CDR2 SQIVND (reference sequence). CDR3 in amino acids: CASSITSQGKFNYGYTF. In DNA form, the CDR3 reads TGTGCCAGTAGTATCACCTCACAGGGAAAATTTAACTATGGCTACACCTTC.

The rearrangement joins TRBV7-8 to TRBJ1-1; D unresolved. Germline loops: CDR1 SGHVS, CDR2 FQNEAQ. The CDR3 loop spans 15 amino acids. V was pared by 0 bases and J by 0 bases, with 8 bases between. The CDR3 nucleotides are TGTGCCAGCAGCTTAGCGAGGCTCATGAACACTGAAGCTTTCTTT. Encoded protein: CASSLARLMNTEAFF.